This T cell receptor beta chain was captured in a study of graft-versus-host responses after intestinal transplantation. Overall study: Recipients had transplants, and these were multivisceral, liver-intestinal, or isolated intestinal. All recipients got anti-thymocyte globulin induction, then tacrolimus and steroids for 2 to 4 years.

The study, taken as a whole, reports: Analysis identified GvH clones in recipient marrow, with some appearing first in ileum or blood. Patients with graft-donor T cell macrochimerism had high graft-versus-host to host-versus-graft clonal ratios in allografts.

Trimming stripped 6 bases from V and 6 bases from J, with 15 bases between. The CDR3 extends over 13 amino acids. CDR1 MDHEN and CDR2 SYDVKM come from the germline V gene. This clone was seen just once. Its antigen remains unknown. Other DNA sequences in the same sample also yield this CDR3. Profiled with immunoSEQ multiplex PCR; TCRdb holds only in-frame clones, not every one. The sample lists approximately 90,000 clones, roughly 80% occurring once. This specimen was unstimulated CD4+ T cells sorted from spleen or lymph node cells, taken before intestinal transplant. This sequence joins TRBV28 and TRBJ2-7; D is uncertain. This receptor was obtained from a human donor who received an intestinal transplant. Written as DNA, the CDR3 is TGTGCCAGCAGGCCGGCTAGTGGTACCGAGCAGTACTTC. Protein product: CASRPASGTEQYF.